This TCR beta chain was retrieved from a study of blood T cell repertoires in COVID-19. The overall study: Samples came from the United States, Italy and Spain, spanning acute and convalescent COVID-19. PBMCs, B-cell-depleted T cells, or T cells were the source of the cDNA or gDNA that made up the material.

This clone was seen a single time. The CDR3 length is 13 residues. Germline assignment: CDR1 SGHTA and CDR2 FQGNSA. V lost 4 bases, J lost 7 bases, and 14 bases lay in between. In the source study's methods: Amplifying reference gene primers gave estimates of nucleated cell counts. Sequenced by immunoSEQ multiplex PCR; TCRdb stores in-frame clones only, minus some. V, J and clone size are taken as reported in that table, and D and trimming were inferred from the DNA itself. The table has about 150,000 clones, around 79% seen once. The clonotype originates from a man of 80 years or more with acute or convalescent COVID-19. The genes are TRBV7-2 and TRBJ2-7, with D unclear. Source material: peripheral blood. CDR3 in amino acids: CASSSFQFGEQYF. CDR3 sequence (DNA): TGTGCCAGCAGCTCGTTCCAATTCGGGGAGCAGTACTTC.